This record looks at one T cell receptor beta chain sequence and its context. Its antigen is unidentified. There are 13 residues in the CDR3. Trimming pared 6 bases from V and 4 bases from J, leaving 12 bases between. This sample is part of a study of T-cell memory formation after mild COVID-19. Across the study: The study found TCR clusters largely donor specific.

Study outcomes and limitations: For contracting clones, CD4+ ones sat mainly in CM and EM, CD8+ in EMRA. Clones contracting over day 15 to 85 were CD4/CD8 balanced, with later expanders leaning CD4+.

TCRdb processed the 5' RACE reads anew with MiXCR; each CDR3 protein has one entry. In the table there are about 180,000 distinct CDR3 sequences, about 18% of which are singletons. The TCR was taken from a man between 18 and 29 years old who had mild COVID-19 (a few samples of this study predate the infection). Cell type and time point are not known. V gene TRBV12-3 or TRBV12-4 combines with J gene TRBJ1-2; D is unclear. What was sequenced was PBMCs or a T cell subset sorted from them (not recorded which). The DNA of the CDR3 is TGTGCCAGCAGCTCGGGAAGGGCCTATGGCTACACCTTC. It codes for CASSSGRAYGYTF.